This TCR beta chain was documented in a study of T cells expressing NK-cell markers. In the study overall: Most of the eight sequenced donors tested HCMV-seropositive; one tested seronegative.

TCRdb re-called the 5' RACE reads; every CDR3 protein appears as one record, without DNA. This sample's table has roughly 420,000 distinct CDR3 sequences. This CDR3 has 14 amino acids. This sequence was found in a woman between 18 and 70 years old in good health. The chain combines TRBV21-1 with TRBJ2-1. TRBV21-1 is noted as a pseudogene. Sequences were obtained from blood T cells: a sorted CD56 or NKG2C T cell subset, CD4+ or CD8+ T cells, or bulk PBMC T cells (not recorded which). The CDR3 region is CASSKVPAVNEQFF.